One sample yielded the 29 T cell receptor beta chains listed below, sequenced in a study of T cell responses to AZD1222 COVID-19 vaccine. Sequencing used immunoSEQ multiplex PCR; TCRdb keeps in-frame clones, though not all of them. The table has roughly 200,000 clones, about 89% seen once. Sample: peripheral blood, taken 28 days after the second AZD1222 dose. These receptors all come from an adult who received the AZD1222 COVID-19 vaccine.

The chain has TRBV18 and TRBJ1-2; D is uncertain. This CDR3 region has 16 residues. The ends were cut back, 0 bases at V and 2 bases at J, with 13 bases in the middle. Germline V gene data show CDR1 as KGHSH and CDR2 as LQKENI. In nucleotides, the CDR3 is TGTGCCAGCTCACCACCGTACCTGACGGCGAACTATGGCTACACCTTC. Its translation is CASSPPYLTANYGYTF. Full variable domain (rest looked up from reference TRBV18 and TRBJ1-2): NAGVMQNPRHLVRRRGQEARLRCSPMKGHSHVYWYRQLPEEGLKFMVYLQKENIIDESGMPKERFSAEFPKEGPSILRIQQVVRGDSAAYFCASSPPYLTANYGYTFGSGTRLTVV.

CDR3: CASSLGIAPSYEQYF. CDR3 nucleotides: TGTGCCAGCAGCTTAGGAATAGCGCCGTCCTACGAGCAGTACTTC. The chain is built from TRBV11-2 and TRBJ2-7, with D perhaps matching TRBD2 (5 bases). The CDR3 has 15 amino acids. Trimming stripped 1 base from V and 1 base from J, with 11 bases between. The germline V gene encodes CDR1 SGHAT and CDR2 FQNNGV.

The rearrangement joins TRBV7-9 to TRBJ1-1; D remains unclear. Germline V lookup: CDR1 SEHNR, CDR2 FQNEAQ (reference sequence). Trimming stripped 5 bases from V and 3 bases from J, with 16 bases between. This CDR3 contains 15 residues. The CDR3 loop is CASSPRAAVDTEAFF. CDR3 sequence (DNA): TGTGCCAGCAGCCCTCGGGCGGCTGTGGACACTGAAGCTTTCTTT.

Here the CDR3 DNA reads TGTGCCAGTAGTAGAACTAGCGGGATGGATACGCAGTATTTT. Protein product: CASSRTSGMDTQYF. This chain joins TRBV19 and TRBJ2-3; 10 bases are shared with TRBD2. Germline V gene data show CDR1 as LNHDA and CDR2 as SQIVND (reference sequence). The junction had 4 bases not matched to a gene; V was cut back by 4 bases and J by 6 bases. The CDR3 consists of 14 residues.

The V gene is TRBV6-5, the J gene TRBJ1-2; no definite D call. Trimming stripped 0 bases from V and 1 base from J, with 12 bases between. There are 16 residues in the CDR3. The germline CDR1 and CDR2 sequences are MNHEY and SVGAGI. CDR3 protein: CASSYSRGGLNYGYTF. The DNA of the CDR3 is TGTGCCAGCAGTTACTCCCGGGGAGGTCTTAACTATGGCTACACCTTC.

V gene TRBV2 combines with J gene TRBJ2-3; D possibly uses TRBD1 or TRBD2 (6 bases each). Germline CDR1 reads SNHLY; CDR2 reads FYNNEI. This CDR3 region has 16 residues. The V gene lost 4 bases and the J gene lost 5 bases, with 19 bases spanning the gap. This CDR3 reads CASSAFSGGRGDTQYF. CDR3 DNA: TGTGCCAGCAGTGCGTTCTCTGGGGGGCGTGGAGATACGCAGTATTTT.

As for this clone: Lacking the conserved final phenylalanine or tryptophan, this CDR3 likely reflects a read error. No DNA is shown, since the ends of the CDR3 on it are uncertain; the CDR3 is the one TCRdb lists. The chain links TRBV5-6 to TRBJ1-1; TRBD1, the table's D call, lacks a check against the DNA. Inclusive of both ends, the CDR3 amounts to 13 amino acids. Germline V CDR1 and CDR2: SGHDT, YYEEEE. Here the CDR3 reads CASKISGATAEES.

The CDR3, as DNA: TGTGCCAGCTCAACCAGCGGGGGGATCTCTGGGGCCAACGTCCTGACTTTC. This codes for CASSTSGGISGANVLTF. The chain recombines TRBV18 with TRBJ2-6; 9 bases map to TRBD2. Germline CDR1 and CDR2: KGHSH and LQKENI. CDR3 size: 17 residues. Trimming at V came to 5 bases and at J to 0 bases, leaving 5 bases not matched to a gene.

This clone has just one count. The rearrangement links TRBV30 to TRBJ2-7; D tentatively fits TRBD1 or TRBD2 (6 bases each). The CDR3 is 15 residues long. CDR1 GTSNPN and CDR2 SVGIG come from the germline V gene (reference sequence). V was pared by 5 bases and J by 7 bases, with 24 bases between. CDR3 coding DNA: TGTGCCTGGCACCACGGGGGCCTCGGGGGAATTGAGCAGTACTTC. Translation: CAWHHGGLGGIEQYF.

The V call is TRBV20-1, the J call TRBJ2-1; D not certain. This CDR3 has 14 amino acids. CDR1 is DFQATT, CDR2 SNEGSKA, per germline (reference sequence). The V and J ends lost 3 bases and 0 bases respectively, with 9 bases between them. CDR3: CSASYYSSYNEQFF. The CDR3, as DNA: TGCAGTGCTAGTTACTATAGCTCCTACAATGAGCAGTTCTTC.

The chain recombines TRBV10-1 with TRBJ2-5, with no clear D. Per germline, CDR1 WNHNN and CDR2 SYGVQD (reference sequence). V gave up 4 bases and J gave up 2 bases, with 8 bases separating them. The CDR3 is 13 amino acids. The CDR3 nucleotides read TGCGCCAGCAGTGGCCATCGACAAGAGACCCAGTACTTC. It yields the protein CASSGHRQETQYF.

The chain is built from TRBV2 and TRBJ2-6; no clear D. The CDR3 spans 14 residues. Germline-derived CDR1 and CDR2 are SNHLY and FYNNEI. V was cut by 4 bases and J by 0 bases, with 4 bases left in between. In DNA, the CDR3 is TGTGCCAGCAGTGTTTCCTCTGGGGCCAACGTCCTGACTTTC. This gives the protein CASSVSSGANVLTF.

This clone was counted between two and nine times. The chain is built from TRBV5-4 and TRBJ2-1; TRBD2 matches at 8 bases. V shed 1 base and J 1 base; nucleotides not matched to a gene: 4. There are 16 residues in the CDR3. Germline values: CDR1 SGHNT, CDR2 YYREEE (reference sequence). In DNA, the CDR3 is TGTGCCAGCAGCTTGTGGCGGGGGGCATCCTACAATGAGCAGTTCTTC. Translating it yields CASSLWRGASYNEQFF.

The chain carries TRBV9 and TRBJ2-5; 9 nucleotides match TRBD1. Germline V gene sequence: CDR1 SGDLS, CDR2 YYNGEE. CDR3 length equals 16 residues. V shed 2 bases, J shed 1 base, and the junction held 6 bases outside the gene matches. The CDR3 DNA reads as TGTGCCAGCAGCGTCGGGACAGGGTCGGTCCAAGAGACCCAGTACTTC. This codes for CASSVGTGSVQETQYF.

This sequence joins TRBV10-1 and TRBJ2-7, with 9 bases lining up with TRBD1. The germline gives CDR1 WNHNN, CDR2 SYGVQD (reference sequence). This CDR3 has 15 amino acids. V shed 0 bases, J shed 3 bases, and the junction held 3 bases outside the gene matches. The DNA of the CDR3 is TGCGCCAGCAGTGAGTCGGTGGGACAGGGCTACGAGCAGTACTTC. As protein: CASSESVGQGYEQYF.

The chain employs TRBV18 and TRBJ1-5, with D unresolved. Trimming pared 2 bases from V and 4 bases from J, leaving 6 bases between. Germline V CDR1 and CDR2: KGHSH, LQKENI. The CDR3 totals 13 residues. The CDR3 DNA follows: TGTGCCAGCTCACCAAGTTGGAATCAGCCCCAGCATTTT. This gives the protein CASSPSWNQPQHF.

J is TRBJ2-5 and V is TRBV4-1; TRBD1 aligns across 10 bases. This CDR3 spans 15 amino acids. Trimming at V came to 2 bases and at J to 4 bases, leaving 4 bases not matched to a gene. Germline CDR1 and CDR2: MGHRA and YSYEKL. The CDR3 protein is CASSQHGQGGETQYF. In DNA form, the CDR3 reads TGCGCCAGCAGCCAACACGGACAGGGGGGAGAGACCCAGTACTTC.

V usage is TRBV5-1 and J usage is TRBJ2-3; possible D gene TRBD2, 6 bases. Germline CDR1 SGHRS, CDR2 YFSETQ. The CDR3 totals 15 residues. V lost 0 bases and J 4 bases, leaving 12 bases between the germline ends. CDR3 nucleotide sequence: TGCGCCAGCAGCTTGGCGGGGGTGGCGGCAGATACGCAGTATTTT. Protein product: CASSLAGVAADTQYF.

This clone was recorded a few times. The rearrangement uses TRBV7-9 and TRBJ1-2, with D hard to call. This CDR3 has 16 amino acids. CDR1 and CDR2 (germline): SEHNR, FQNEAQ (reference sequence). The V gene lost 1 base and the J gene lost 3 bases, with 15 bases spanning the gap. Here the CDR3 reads CASSLETPWADYGYTF. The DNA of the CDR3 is TGTGCCAGCAGCTTAGAGACCCCTTGGGCAGACTATGGCTACACCTTC. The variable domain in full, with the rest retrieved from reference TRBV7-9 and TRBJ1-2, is DTGVSQNPRHKITKRGQNVTFRCDPISEHNRLYWYRQTLGQGPEFLTYFQNEAQLEKSRLLSDRFSAERPKGSFSTLEIQRTEQGDSAMYLCASSLETPWADYGYTFGSGTRLTVV.

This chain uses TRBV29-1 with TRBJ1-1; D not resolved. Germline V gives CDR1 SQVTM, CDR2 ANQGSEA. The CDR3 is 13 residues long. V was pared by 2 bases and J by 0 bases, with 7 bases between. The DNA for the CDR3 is TGCAGCGTTGAAAGGCAGATGAACACTGAAGCTTTCTTT. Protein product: CSVERQMNTEAFF.

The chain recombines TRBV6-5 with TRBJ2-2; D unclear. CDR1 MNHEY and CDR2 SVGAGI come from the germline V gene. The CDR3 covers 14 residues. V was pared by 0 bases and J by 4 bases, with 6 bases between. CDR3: CASSYSAGTGELFF. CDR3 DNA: TGTGCCAGCAGTTACTCGGCAGGCACCGGGGAGCTGTTTTTT.

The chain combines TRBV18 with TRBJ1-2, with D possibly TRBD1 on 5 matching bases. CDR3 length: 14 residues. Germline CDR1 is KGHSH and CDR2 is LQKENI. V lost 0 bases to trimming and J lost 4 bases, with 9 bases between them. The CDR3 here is CASSPPGPIYGYTF. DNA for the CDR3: TGTGCCAGCTCACCACCGGGGCCTATCTATGGCTACACCTTC.

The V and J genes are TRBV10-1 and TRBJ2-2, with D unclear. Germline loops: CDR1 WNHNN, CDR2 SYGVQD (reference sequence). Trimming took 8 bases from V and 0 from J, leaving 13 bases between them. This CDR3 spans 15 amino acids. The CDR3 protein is CASSSARSNTGELFF. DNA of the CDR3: TGCGCCAGCTCCAGCGCCCGCTCGAACACCGGGGAGCTGTTTTTT.

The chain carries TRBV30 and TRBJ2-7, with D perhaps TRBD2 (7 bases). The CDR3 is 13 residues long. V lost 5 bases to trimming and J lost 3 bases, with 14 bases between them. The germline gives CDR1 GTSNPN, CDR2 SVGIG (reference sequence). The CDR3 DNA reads TGTGCCTGGGGGAGGGGGGCCTTCTACGAGCAGTACTTC. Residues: CAWGRGAFYEQYF.

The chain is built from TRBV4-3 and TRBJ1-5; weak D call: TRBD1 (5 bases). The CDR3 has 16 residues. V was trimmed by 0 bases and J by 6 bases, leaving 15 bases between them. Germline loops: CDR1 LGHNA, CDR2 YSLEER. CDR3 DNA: TGCGCCAGCAGCCAAGATTGGGGCGGGGACGGTCAGCCCCAGCATTTT. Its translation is CASSQDWGGDGQPQHF.

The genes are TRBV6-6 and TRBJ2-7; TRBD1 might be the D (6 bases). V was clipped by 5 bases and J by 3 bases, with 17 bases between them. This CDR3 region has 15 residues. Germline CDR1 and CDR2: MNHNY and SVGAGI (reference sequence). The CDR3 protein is CASSRSQGWGYEQYF. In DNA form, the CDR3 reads TGTGCCAGCAGTCGATCACAGGGATGGGGCTACGAGCAGTACTTC.

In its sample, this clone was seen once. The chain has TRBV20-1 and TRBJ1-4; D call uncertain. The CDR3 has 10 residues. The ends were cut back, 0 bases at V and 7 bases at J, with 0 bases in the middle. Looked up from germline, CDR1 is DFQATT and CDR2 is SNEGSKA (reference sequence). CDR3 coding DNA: TGCAGTGCTAGAGATGAAAAACTGTTTTTT. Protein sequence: CSARDEKLFF.

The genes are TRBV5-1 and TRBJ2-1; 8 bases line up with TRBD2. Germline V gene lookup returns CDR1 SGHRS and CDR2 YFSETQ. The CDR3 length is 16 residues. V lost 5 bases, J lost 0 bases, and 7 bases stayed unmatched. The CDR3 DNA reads TGCGCCAGCAGTCCCGAGAGCGGGGGCTCCTACAATGAGCAGTTCTTC. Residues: CASSPESGGSYNEQFF. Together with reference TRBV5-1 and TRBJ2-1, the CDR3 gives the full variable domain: KAGVTQTPRYLIKTRGQQVTLSCSPISGHRSVSWYQQTPGQGLQFLFEYFSETQRNKGNFPGRFSGRQFSNSRSEMNVSTLELGDSALYLCASSPESGGSYNEQFFGPGTRLTVL.

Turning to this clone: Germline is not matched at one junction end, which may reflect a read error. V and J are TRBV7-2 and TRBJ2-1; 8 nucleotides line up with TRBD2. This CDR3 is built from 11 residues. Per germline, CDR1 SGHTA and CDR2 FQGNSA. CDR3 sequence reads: CASSLSGSSLF. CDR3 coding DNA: TGTGCCAGCAGCTTAAGCGGGAGTTCCCTCTTC. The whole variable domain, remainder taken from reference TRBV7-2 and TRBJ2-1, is GAGVSQSPSNKVTEKGKDVELRCDPISGHTALYWYRQSLGQGLEFLIYFQGNSAPDKSGLPSDRFSAERTGGSVSTLTIQRTQQEDSAVYLCASSLSGSSLFGPGTRLTVL.